This paragraph covers one TCR beta chain sequence. The data stem from a study of blood T cell repertoires in COVID-19. Study overall: Some COVID-19 samples were acute and others convalescent; all came from the United States, Italy and Spain. From T cells, B-cell-depleted T cells, or PBMCs came the material, which was cDNA or gDNA.

Germline V gene data show CDR1 as LGHDT and CDR2 as YNNKEL (reference sequence). The CDR3 is 14 residues long. V lost 9 bases, J lost 7 bases, and 22 bases lay in between. The authors' processing: Researchers report that nucleated cell counts were estimated from reference gene primer amplification. Clones were sequenced by immunoSEQ multiplex PCR, and TCRdb holds only the in-frame ones, with some missing. V and J calls and clone size follow that table, whereas D and trimming were derived from the DNA. The data contain about 110,000 clones, 65% to 80% of them singletons. This receptor was identified in a woman aged 40-49 years with acute or convalescent COVID-19. Specimen: peripheral blood. J is TRBJ2-7 and V is TRBV3-1 (or the pseudogene TRBV3-2), with D possibly being TRBD2 (6 bases). CDR3 in amino acids: CASAFGRDLREQYF. CDR3 nucleotides: TGTGCCAGTGCCTTCGGGCGGGACCTACGAGAGCAGTACTTC.